This is a list of T cell receptor beta chains from one sample in a study of T cells in Graves' hyperthyroidism and ophthalmopathy. TCRdb reanalysed the multiplex PCR reads using MiXCR and keeps one entry per CDR3 protein. Of 690,000 or so distinct CDR3 sequences in the sample, roughly 20% were seen once. The specimen sequenced was blood. These receptors all come from a woman in her forties or fifties with Graves' hyperthyroidism that later progressed to Graves' ophthalmopathy. Both conserved end residues are part of each CDR3. Fields, in order: CDR3 DNA, CDR3 protein, D gene, clone size, J gene, V gene. The D gene is left open where the match is weak. Size tells how often a clone was seen (once, few, many) or the class of an expanded clone, and some rows leave it out.

DNA: TGTGCCAGCAGCCAAGATCGGTCCAGCGTTAACACTGAAGCTTTCTTT; CDR3: CASSQDRSSVNTEAFF; D: -; size: few; J: TRBJ1-1; V: TRBV14
DNA: TGCGCCAGCAGCCGAGGCAGTGACCTCGTCTCCTACGAGCAGTACTTC; CDR3: CASSRGSDLVSYEQYF; D: -; size: many; J: TRBJ2-7; V: TRBV5-1
DNA: TGTGCCAGCAGCCAAGAGGCCAGGGGACTAAACACCATATATTTT; CDR3: CASSQEARGLNTIYF; D: -; size: many; J: TRBJ1-3; V: TRBV3-1
DNA: TGTGCCACCAGCAGAGAAGGGACCCGGGACTCCACCGGTTCCGGAAACACCATATATTTT; CDR3: CATSREGTRDSTGSGNTIYF; D: -; size: few; J: TRBJ1-3; V: TRBV15
DNA: TGCAGTGCTGCTACAGGGGGTGATGAAAAACTGTTTTTT; CDR3: CSAATGGDEKLFF; D: TRBD1; size: -; J: TRBJ1-4; V: TRBV20-1
DNA: TGTGCCAGCAGTCCTACAGGGGAGGTCACTGAAGCTTTCTTT; CDR3: CASSPTGEVTEAFF; D: TRBD1; size: many; J: TRBJ1-1; V: TRBV12-3/TRBV12-4
DNA: TGCGCCAGCCTCCTACCAGGGGACACTGAAGCTTTCTTT; CDR3: CASLLPGDTEAFF; D: -; size: many; J: TRBJ1-1; V: TRBV5-1
DNA: TGTGCCACCCGGGGGGCGACAGGGCATCAGCCCCAGCATTTT; CDR3: CATRGATGHQPQHF; D: TRBD1; size: few; J: TRBJ1-5; V: TRBV19
DNA: TGTGCCAGCAGCCTCCGGGCCCGAGATACGCAGTATTTT; CDR3: CASSLRARDTQYF; D: -; size: -; J: TRBJ2-3; V: TRBV5-8
DNA: TGTGCCAGCAGCAGGGGAATAGCGGATTACAATGAGCAGTTCTTC; CDR3: CASSRGIADYNEQFF; D: -; size: few; J: TRBJ2-1; V: TRBV13
DNA: TGTGCCAGCAGCCAATCCTGGGGAATCAATCAGCCCCAGCATTTT; CDR3: CASSQSWGINQPQHF; D: -; size: many; J: TRBJ1-5; V: TRBV16
DNA: TGCGCCAGCAGGGAGAGACTAGCGGGGGACACAGATACGCAGTATTTT; CDR3: CASRERLAGDTDTQYF; D: TRBD2; size: many; J: TRBJ2-3; V: TRBV5-1
DNA: TGTGCCAGCAGTTACTTGACAGGGGTCGGCTACACCTTC; CDR3: CASSYLTGVGYTF; D: TRBD1; size: few; J: TRBJ1-2; V: TRBV6-6
DNA: TGCGCCAGCAGCCTTTCACCTGGAGGGGAGACCCAGTTCTTC; CDR3: CASSLSPGGETQFF; D: -; size: -; J: TRBJ2-1; V: TRBV5-1
DNA: TGCAGTGCTAGAAGGCTCGCGAACACTGAAGCTTTCTTT; CDR3: CSARRLANTEAFF; D: -; size: -; J: TRBJ1-1; V: TRBV20-1
DNA: TGTGCCAGCAGTATTGGGACGGGCGGACGCTACACCTTC; CDR3: CASSIGTGGRYTF; D: -; size: many; J: TRBJ1-2; V: TRBV12-3/TRBV12-4
DNA: TGTGCCAGCAGCGATTCAGCGGGGGGGTACAATGAGCAGTTCTTC; CDR3: CASSDSAGGYNEQFF; D: TRBD2; size: few; J: TRBJ2-1; V: TRBV27
DNA: TGTGCCATCAGGGGGGGGGCCAAAAACATTCAGTACTTC; CDR3: CAIRGGAKNIQYF; D: TRBD2; size: -; J: TRBJ2-4; V: TRBV10-3
DNA: TGCGCCAGCAGCCACGTAGCGGGGGAGACGCATGAGCAGTTCTTC; CDR3: CASSHVAGETHEQFF; D: TRBD2; size: -; J: TRBJ2-1; V: TRBV4-1
DNA: TGTGCCATCAGTGAGTCCCGGACCCAGTACTTC; CDR3: CAISESRTQYF; D: -; size: few; J: TRBJ2-5; V: TRBV10-3
DNA: TGCGCCAGCAGCCAACCAACCAGTAGGGACGAAAAACTGTTTTTT; CDR3: CASSQPTSRDEKLFF; D: -; size: once; J: TRBJ1-4; V: TRBV4-1
DNA: TGTGCCAGCAGCTTGGGTGGACAGGAGGATCAGCCCCAGCATTTT; CDR3: CASSLGGQEDQPQHF; D: TRBD1; size: -; J: TRBJ1-5; V: TRBV5-8
DNA: TGTGCCAGCAGTCCAGGACTAGTCTCGCCGCAAGAGACCCAGTACTTC; CDR3: CASSPGLVSPQETQYF; D: TRBD2; size: -; J: TRBJ2-5; V: TRBV2
DNA: TGTGCCGGCAGCTTAATAGGGGAAACTGAAGCTTTCTTT; CDR3: CAGSLIGETEAFF; D: -; size: -; J: TRBJ1-1; V: TRBV11-2
DNA: TGTGCCAGCTCACCCCCTAGCGCTACTAGCACAGATACGCAGTATTTT; CDR3: CASSPPSATSTDTQYF; D: -; size: many; J: TRBJ2-3; V: TRBV18
DNA: TGCAGTGCTAGAGTGGCGGGGAGGGACGAGCAGTACTTC; CDR3: CSARVAGRDEQYF; D: TRBD2; size: many; J: TRBJ2-7; V: TRBV20-1
DNA: TGTGCCACCAGCAGAGGTTTTTTCAGGGGGACTAGCGGATCTATGGGGGATACGCAGTATTTT; CDR3: CATSRGFFRGTSGSMGDTQYF; D: TRBD2; size: -; J: TRBJ2-3; V: TRBV15
DNA: TGTGCCAGCAGTTTTGTGGGAGGGACAGATACGCAGTATTTT; CDR3: CASSFVGGTDTQYF; D: TRBD2; size: few; J: TRBJ2-3; V: TRBV12-3/TRBV12-4
DNA: TGTGCCAGCAGCCTCCAGACAGGGGTGAATCAGCCCCAGCATTTT; CDR3: CASSLQTGVNQPQHF; D: TRBD1; size: many; J: TRBJ1-5; V: TRBV3-1
DNA: TGCAGTGCTAGTCTGGGGAGCAATCAGCCCCAGCATTTT; CDR3: CSASLGSNQPQHF; D: -; size: few; J: TRBJ1-5; V: TRBV20-1
DNA: TGTGCCAGCAGCCGCCCCGGGGCAAGCAACACCAGGGAGCTGTTTTTT; CDR3: CASSRPGASNTRELFF; D: -; size: once; J: TRBJ2-2; V: TRBV11-2
DNA: TGCGCCAGCAGCGTCCGGGACAGCTCCTACAATGAGCAGTTCTTC; CDR3: CASSVRDSSYNEQFF; D: TRBD1; size: few; J: TRBJ2-1; V: TRBV4-1
DNA: TGTGCCAGCAGGGACAGGGGGGTGGTCACTGAAGCTTTCTTT; CDR3: CASRDRGVVTEAFF; D: TRBD1; size: few; J: TRBJ1-1; V: TRBV6-1
DNA: TGCAGTGCTGGGAGAAGGGGGGAAGAGACCCAGTACTTC; CDR3: CSAGRRGEETQYF; D: -; size: few; J: TRBJ2-5; V: TRBV20-1
DNA: TGTGCCAGCATGTATCCTCCTAGCACAGATACGCAGTATTTT; CDR3: CASMYPPSTDTQYF; D: -; size: few; J: TRBJ2-3; V: TRBV6-1
DNA: TGTGCCGTGGCGGACACCTTGGACGAGCAGTACTTC; CDR3: CAVADTLDEQYF; D: -; size: -; J: TRBJ2-7; V: TRBV10-3
DNA: TGCAGCGTAGCACAGGGGGCTGGGAACACTGAAGCTTTCTTT; CDR3: CSVAQGAGNTEAFF; D: TRBD1; size: -; J: TRBJ1-1; V: TRBV29-1
DNA: TGCGCCAGCAGCATTGAGGGGAGTAGGCCCCTCCACTTT; CDR3: CASSIEGSRPLHF; D: -; size: -; J: TRBJ1-6; V: TRBV5-1
DNA: TGTGCCAGACAGACTAGCGGGGGTGATGAGCAGTTCTTC; CDR3: CARQTSGGDEQFF; D: TRBD2; size: -; J: TRBJ2-1; V: TRBV7-9
DNA: TGTGCCAGCAGTTTTTTCAGGTTTCCCTACGAGCAGTACTTC; CDR3: CASSFFRFPYEQYF; D: -; size: few; J: TRBJ2-7; V: TRBV12-3/TRBV12-4
DNA: TGTGCCAGCAGCCCAAGAAGGGTCAGCTCCTACAATGAGCAGTTCTTC; CDR3: CASSPRRVSSYNEQFF; D: -; size: once; J: TRBJ2-1; V: TRBV4-2
DNA: TGTGCCAGCAGCTTCGGGACTAGCGGGAGAAATGAGCAGTTCTTC; CDR3: CASSFGTSGRNEQFF; D: TRBD2; size: -; J: TRBJ2-1; V: TRBV27
DNA: TGCAGTGCGAAACTTCGGGACAGCCTCTCTGGGGCCGACGTCCTGACTTTC; CDR3: CSAKLRDSLSGADVLTF; D: TRBD1; size: -; J: TRBJ2-6; V: TRBV20-1
DNA: TGTGCCAGCAGCTTAGTACATATGAACACCGGGGAGCTGTTTTTT; CDR3: CASSLVHMNTGELFF; D: -; size: many; J: TRBJ2-2; V: TRBV11-2
DNA: TGTGCCAGCAGCGTGGGAGGCGAAAACACCATATATTTT; CDR3: CASSVGGENTIYF; D: -; size: few; J: TRBJ1-3; V: TRBV5-4
DNA: TGTGCCATCAGGTCGGAGACAGGAGGATACGAGCAGTACTTC; CDR3: CAIRSETGGYEQYF; D: -; size: many; J: TRBJ2-7; V: TRBV10-3
DNA: TGTGCCAGCAGTGTCGGGGACAGCTCCAATCAGCCCCAGCATTTT; CDR3: CASSVGDSSNQPQHF; D: TRBD1; size: -; J: TRBJ1-5; V: TRBV2
DNA: TGTGCCAGCAGCCCAAATACGGGAGAGCGTCAGCCCCAGCATTTT; CDR3: CASSPNTGERQPQHF; D: -; size: many; J: TRBJ1-5; V: TRBV3-1
DNA: TGTGCCAGCAGCCAAGTCCCGGAATCCGGGGAGCTGTTTTTT; CDR3: CASSQVPESGELFF; D: -; size: -; J: TRBJ2-2; V: TRBV3-1
DNA: TGTGCCAGCAGTCCGGGACACGTACAAGAGACCCAGTACTTC; CDR3: CASSPGHVQETQYF; D: -; size: many; J: TRBJ2-5; V: TRBV6-2/TRBV6-3
DNA: TGCAGCGTTGGGGCCGGGACCCCTCAAGCAACTAATGAAAAACTGTTTTTT; CDR3: CSVGAGTPQATNEKLFF; D: -; size: -; J: TRBJ1-4; V: TRBV29-1
DNA: TGTGCCAGCAGTGAAAAGCGGGTCGGACGCTCTGGAAACACCATATATTTT; CDR3: CASSEKRVGRSGNTIYF; D: -; size: -; J: TRBJ1-3; V: TRBV2
DNA: TGTGCCAGCAGTCCCCGGACAGGGGAATACGAGCAGTACTTC; CDR3: CASSPRTGEYEQYF; D: TRBD1; size: few; J: TRBJ2-7; V: TRBV6-1
DNA: TGCGCCAGCAGCTCGGACAGGGTTAGTTACAATGAGCAGTTCTTC; CDR3: CASSSDRVSYNEQFF; D: TRBD1; size: many; J: TRBJ2-1; V: TRBV5-1
DNA: TGCGCCAGCAGCAAGGGACAGGGGACTACTGAAGCTTTCTTT; CDR3: CASSKGQGTTEAFF; D: TRBD1; size: many; J: TRBJ1-1; V: TRBV5-1
DNA: TGTGCCAGCAGCTTAGATCATGGGAGAGGAAACTATGGCTACACCTTC; CDR3: CASSLDHGRGNYGYTF; D: -; size: -; J: TRBJ1-2; V: TRBV7-2